The source of this T cell receptor (beta chain) is a study of response to subunit inactivated influenza vaccine. Study findings and constraints: Authors suggested each seasonal influenza vaccination recruits few new T cells.

This clonotype was seen more than once but under ten times. Its specificity is not known. Via MiXCR, TCRdb re-called the RT-PCR reads, giving one row per CDR3 protein. The table includes around 650,000 distinct CDR3 sequences, approximately 14% detected once. Germline-derived CDR1 and CDR2 are SGHVS and FNYEAQ. V was shortened by 5 bases and J by 6 bases, with 14 bases between the two germline ends. The CDR3 is made up of 13 amino acids. V gene TRBV7-6 combines with J gene TRBJ2-7, with D perhaps matching TRBD2 (6 bases). This sequence was found in a man aged 50 to 59 who received an inactivated influenza vaccine. Sequenced here: PBMCs from blood, sampled less than 13 days after vaccination. The CDR3 here is CASSLRERGEQYF. Written as DNA, the CDR3 is TGTGCCAGCAGCCTCCGGGAGAGGGGCGAGCAGTACTTC.